This TCR beta chain was profiled in a study of blood T cells in healthy people across ages. Per germline, CDR1 DFQATT and CDR2 SNEGSKA (reference sequence). CDR3 length: 12 residues. Staff drew 9 to 10 milliliters of peripheral blood from each donor. This clonotype was detected only a few times. Next came a second PCR, run for about 6 to 12 cycles, which used a sample-barcoded 5' primer along with a J-beta primer mix. From the 5' RACE reads, TCRdb called clonotypes with MiXCR, one entry per CDR3 protein. The sample has roughly 700,000 distinct CDR3 sequences; about half are singletons. The rearrangement links TRBV20-1 to TRBJ1-4; D is perhaps TRBD1 (5 bases). Sequencing was carried out using blood. The TCR comes from a woman aged 55-75 years in good health. CDR3 sequence reads: CRAGGANEKLFF. Written as DNA, the CDR3 is TGCAGAGCGGGGGGGGCTAATGAAAAACTGTTTTTT.